This passage covers 17 T cell receptor beta chains from one sample sequenced in a study of breast tumors, draining lymph nodes, adjacent tissues. Breast cancer patients provided tissue from their axillary draining lymph nodes. TCRdb redid the calling of the multiplex PCR reads with MiXCR, one entry per CDR3 protein. The table shows 120,000 to 150,000 distinct CDR3 sequences, with about 33% occurring only once. What was sequenced was axillary lymph node tissue. The receptors derive from a female donor with breast cancer. Some clones in this sample may be carry-over from other donors' samples.

This clonotype showed up many times. The J gene is TRBJ2-1, the V gene TRBV4-2, with D possibly matching TRBD2 (6 bases). The CDR3 totals 16 residues. Germline V CDR1 and CDR2: LGHNA, YNFKEQ. The V and J ends lost 1 base and 4 bases respectively, with 14 bases between them. In nucleotides, the CDR3 is TGTGCCAGCAGCCAAGGAAGGAGCGGGCCTTACAATGAGCAGTTCTTC. This gives the protein CASSQGRSGPYNEQFF.

This clonotype was picked up a small number of times. The CDR3: CASSLSWQSATNEKLFF. The CDR3 nucleotides read TGTGCCAGCAGTTTATCCTGGCAGAGTGCAACTAATGAAAAACTGTTTTTT. The V gene is TRBV27, the J gene TRBJ1-4, with D unresolved. This CDR3 region has 17 residues. The V gene's germline CDR1 is MNHEY and CDR2 SMNVEV (reference sequence). Trimming stripped 0 bases from V and 0 bases from J, with 11 bases between.

For this clonotype: A single base separates this from a much larger clone, so it may be a read error. The rearrangement joins TRBV6-2 or TRBV6-3 to TRBJ1-5; D is possibly TRBD1 (6 bases). Germline values: CDR1 MNHEY, CDR2 SVGEGT. Trimming pared 6 bases from V and 5 bases from J, leaving 11 bases between. CDR3 length: 13 residues. DNA for the CDR3: TGTGCCAGCAGGGACAGAAAGGATCAGCCCCAGCATTTT. Its translation: CASRDRKDQPQHF.

This clonotype has at least ten counts. This chain links TRBV6-1 with TRBJ1-2; 8 nucleotides agree with TRBD1. V shed 6 bases, J shed 5 bases, and the junction held 2 bases outside the gene matches. Germline assignment: CDR1 MNHNS and CDR2 SASEGT. The CDR3 has 12 residues. The CDR3 spells CASRWTGYGYTF. The DNA for the CDR3 is TGTGCCAGCAGATGGACAGGGTATGGCTACACCTTC.

This clonotype has a count of ten or more. The chain employs TRBV6-6 and TRBJ2-3; 10 bases are shared with TRBD2. V lost 5 bases, J lost 3 bases, and 8 bases stayed unmatched. The CDR3 is 16 amino acids. Germline lookup yields CDR1 MNHNY and CDR2 SVGAGI (reference sequence). This CDR3 reads CASSTTGTSETDTQYF. In DNA, the CDR3 is TGTGCCAGCAGTACCACCGGGACTAGCGAAACAGATACGCAGTATTTT.

This clonotype has a count of ten or more. The chain has TRBV30 and TRBJ1-2; 8 positions match TRBD1. V dropped 3 bases and J dropped 7; count of bases not matched to a gene: 7. This CDR3 comprises 13 residues. The germline V gene has CDR1 GTSNPN and CDR2 SVGIG (reference sequence). The CDR3 DNA reads TGTGCCTGGAGCCCGGGACAGGCGTCTGGCTACACCTTC. Encoded protein: CAWSPGQASGYTF. The full variable domain, rest sourced from reference TRBV30 and TRBJ1-2, is SQTIHQWPATLVQPVGSPLSLECTVEGTSNPNLYWYRQAAGRGLQLLFYSVGIGQISSEVPQNLSASRPQDRQFILSSKKLLLSDSGFYLCAWSPGQASGYTFGSGTRLTVV.

This clonotype was seen ten or more times. The rearrangement uses TRBV25-1 and TRBJ2-5; TRBD2 aligns across 7 bases. V lost 6 bases, J lost 5 bases, and 12 bases stayed unmatched. The CDR3 is made up of 15 amino acids. Germline CDR1 MGHDK, CDR2 SYGVNS. CDR3 sequence reads: CASRDGGRAMETQYF. CDR3 in DNA: TGTGCCAGCAGAGACGGGGGGAGGGCTATGGAGACCCAGTACTTC.

The table lists this clonotype with many counts. V usage is TRBV7-3 and J usage is TRBJ2-7, with 8 bases fitting TRBD2. The germline CDR1 and CDR2 sequences are SGHTA and FQGTGA. The V segment lost 5 bases and the J segment 1 base; nucleotides outside the gene matches: 10. CDR3 length: 16 residues. The chain's CDR3 is CASSPLQRGPSYEQYV. The CDR3 DNA follows: TGTGCCAGCAGCCCCCTTCAGCGGGGGCCTTCCTACGAGCAGTACGTC.

The chain carries TRBV2 and TRBJ1-6; tentative D call: TRBD1 (6 bases). Trimming pared 11 bases from V and 10 bases from J, leaving 21 bases between. This CDR3 spans 14 amino acids. Looked up from germline, CDR1 is SNHLY and CDR2 is FYNNEI. The CDR3 DNA reads as TGTGCCGCAAGGGGGGTAATTACCGACTCACCCCTCCACTTT. Translated: CAARGVITDSPLHF. Full variable domain (remainder filled in from reference TRBV2 and TRBJ1-6): EPEVTQTPSHQVTQMGQEVILRCVPISNHLYFYWYRQILGQKVEFLVSFYNNEISEKSEIFDDQFSVERPDGSNFTLKIRSTKLEDSAMYFCAARGVITDSPLHFGNGTRLTVT.

The V and J genes are TRBV6-6 and TRBJ1-5; 9 bases agree with TRBD1. With V trimmed by 6 bases and J by 6 bases, 6 bases remained unmatched. CDR3 length: 14 amino acids. Germline CDR1 is MNHNY and CDR2 is SVGAGI (reference sequence). As DNA, the CDR3 is TGTGCCAGCAGACGGACAGGGGTATGTCAGCCCCAGCATTTT. Translated: CASRRTGVCQPQHF.

This clonotype occurred many times. The chain couples TRBV25-1 to TRBJ2-2, with D tentatively TRBD2 (6 bases). Germline V gene data show CDR1 as MGHDK and CDR2 as SYGVNS. V was clipped by 0 bases and J by 5 bases, with 10 bases between them. The CDR3 has 15 residues. The CDR3 region has the DNA TGTGCCAGCAGTGAATATAATGCGGGAACCGGGGAGCTGTTTTTT. Its translation: CASSEYNAGTGELFF.

This clonotype was counted ten times or more. The chain uses TRBV6-1 and TRBJ2-3; 7 positions match TRBD2. The CDR3 runs to 14 residues. V lost 8 bases to trimming and J lost 3 bases; unmatched junction nucleotides: 8. CDR1 MNHNS and CDR2 SASEGT come from the germline V gene. The CDR3 reads CASALGGVTDTQYF. The CDR3 DNA follows: TGTGCCAGCGCCTTGGGGGGGGTGACAGATACGCAGTATTTT.

Many counts were recorded for this clonotype. The CDR3, as DNA: TGTGCCAGCAGCGGGTCCGCGGGTGCAGGCACTGAAGCTTTCTTT. Translated, it gives CASSGSAGAGTEAFF. This chain joins TRBV9 and TRBJ1-1; D gene unclear. With 3 bases removed from V and 4 bases from J, the gap between germline ends came to 16 bases. This CDR3 region has 15 residues. Germline V CDR1 and CDR2: SGDLS, YYNGEE.

Notes on this clonotype: At one end the junction does not follow the germline gene, possibly because of a read error. The chain is built from TRBV2 and TRBJ2-2, with D perhaps matching TRBD1 (6 bases). Per the germline V gene, CDR1 is SNHLY and CDR2 is FYNNEI. The CDR3 length is 15 residues. CDR3 in amino acids: CASSADRTNTGELLF. In DNA, the CDR3 is TGTGCCAGCAGTGCAGACAGGACGAACACCGGGGAGCTGCTTTTT.

This clonotype came up a few times. With a much larger clone just one base away, this may be a read error. The chain uses TRBV3-1 and TRBJ2-1; 11 nucleotides match TRBD2. The CDR3 loop spans 15 amino acids. Germline lookup yields CDR1 LGHDT and CDR2 YNNKEL (reference sequence). The CDR3 loop is CASSQGTSGYNEQLF. As DNA, the CDR3 is TGTGCCAGCAGCCAGGGGACTAGCGGATACAATGAGCAGCTCTTC.

This clonotype was detected ten times or more. The CDR3 here is CASSEGGASEQPQHF. The CDR3 DNA is TGTGCCAGCTCCGAGGGGGGGGCCTCTGAGCAGCCCCAGCATTTT. V and J are TRBV18 and TRBJ1-5, with D possibly TRBD1 on 6 matching bases. The CDR3 covers 15 residues. CDR1 is KGHSH and CDR2 is LQKENI in the germline V gene. V was clipped by 6 bases and J by 7 bases, with 19 bases between them.

This clonotype was seen repeatedly, ten times or more. This chain links TRBV10-3 with TRBJ1-2, with D possibly being TRBD1 (5 bases). Germline CDR1 and CDR2: ENHRY and SYGVKD. Trimming cost V 6 bases and J 8 bases, with 16 bases left between them. The CDR3 is 13 amino acids. This CDR3 reads CAISDIPGSGYTF. The CDR3 region has the DNA TGTGCCATCAGCGATATTCCAGGGTCCGGCTACACCTTC.